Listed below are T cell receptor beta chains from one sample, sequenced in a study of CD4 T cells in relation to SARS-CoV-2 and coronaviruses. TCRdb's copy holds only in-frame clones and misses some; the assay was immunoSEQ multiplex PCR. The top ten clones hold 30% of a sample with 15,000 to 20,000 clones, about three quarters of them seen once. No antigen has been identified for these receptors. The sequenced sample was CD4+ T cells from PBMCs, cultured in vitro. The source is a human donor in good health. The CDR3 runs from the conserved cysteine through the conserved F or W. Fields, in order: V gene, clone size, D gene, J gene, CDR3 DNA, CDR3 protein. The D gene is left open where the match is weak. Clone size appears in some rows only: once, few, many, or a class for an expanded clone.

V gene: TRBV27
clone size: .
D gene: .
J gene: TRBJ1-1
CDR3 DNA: TGTGCCAGCAGTTTAACCGTGATGAACACTGAAGCTTTCTTT
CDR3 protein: CASSLTVMNTEAFF

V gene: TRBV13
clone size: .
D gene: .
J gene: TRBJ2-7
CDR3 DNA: TGTGCCAGCAGCTTAGGCCGTAGGATGATGAACGAGCAGTACTTC
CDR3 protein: CASSLGRRMMNEQYF

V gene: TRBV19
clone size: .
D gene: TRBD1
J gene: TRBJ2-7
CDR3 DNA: TGTGCCACCTCCGGGACAGTATCATTCGAGCAGTACTTC
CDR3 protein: CATSGTVSFEQYF

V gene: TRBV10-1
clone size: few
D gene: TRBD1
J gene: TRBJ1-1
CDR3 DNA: TGCGCCAGCAGCCCGGGACAGGGGGAAACTGAAGCTTTCTTT
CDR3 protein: CASSPGQGETEAFF

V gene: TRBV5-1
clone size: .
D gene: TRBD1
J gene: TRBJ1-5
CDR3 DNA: TGCGCCAGCAGATACCAGGGGGCCGTGGGGGTTAATCAGCCCCAGCATTTT
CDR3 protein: CASRYQGAVGVNQPQHF

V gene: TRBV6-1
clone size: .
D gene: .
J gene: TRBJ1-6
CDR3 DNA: TGTGCCAGCAGTGAACAGCCCAGGGCAGAGTCACCCCTCCACTTT
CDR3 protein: CASSEQPRAESPLHF

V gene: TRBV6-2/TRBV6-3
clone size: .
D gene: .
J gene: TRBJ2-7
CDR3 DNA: TGTGCCAGCAGTTTGGAGTTGGGCCGATCCTACGAGCAGTACTTC
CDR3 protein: CASSLELGRSYEQYF

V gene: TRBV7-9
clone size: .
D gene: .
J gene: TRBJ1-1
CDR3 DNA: TGTGCCAGCAGCTTACAGGGCAGTCAATCTGAAGCTTTCTTT
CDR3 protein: CASSLQGSQSEAFF

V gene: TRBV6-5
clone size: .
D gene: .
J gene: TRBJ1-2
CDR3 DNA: TGTGCCAGCAGTTCGAGCTATGGCTACACCTTC
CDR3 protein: CASSSSYGYTF

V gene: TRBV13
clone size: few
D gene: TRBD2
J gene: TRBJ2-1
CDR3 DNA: TGTGCCAGCAGCTGGGATTCTAGCGGGAGTAGCGATGAGCAGTTCTTC
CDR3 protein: CASSWDSSGSSDEQFF

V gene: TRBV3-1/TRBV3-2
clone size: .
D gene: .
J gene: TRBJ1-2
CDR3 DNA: TGTGCCAGCAGGGGGGACGGCCGCTATGGCTACACCTTC
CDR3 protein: CASRGDGRYGYTF

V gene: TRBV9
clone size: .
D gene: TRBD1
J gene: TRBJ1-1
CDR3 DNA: TGTGCCAGCAGTTCCGGGACAGTGGGCAGGAACACTGAAGCTTTCTTT
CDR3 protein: CASSSGTVGRNTEAFF

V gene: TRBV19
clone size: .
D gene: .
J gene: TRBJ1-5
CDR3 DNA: TGTGCCAGTAGTATAGAAGGCGCGTGGTCGAATCAGCCCCAGCATTTT
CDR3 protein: CASSIEGAWSNQPQHF

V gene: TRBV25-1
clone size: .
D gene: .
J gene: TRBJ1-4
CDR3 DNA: TGTGCCAGCAGTGAACAGGGGACAACTAATGAAAAACTGTTTTTT
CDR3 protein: CASSEQGTTNEKLFF

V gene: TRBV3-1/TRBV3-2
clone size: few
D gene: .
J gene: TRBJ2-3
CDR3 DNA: TGTGCCAGCAGACCCTACACCGGGACTCTTGGGGATACGCAGTATTTT
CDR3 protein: CASRPYTGTLGDTQYF

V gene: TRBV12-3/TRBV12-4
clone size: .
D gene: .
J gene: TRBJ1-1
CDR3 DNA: TGTGCCAGCAGTTCCCGCAGGGAAACTGAAGCTTTCTTT
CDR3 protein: CASSSRRETEAFF

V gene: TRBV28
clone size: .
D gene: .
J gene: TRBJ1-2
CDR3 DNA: TGTGCCAGCAGCTACAGCTATGGCTACACCTTC
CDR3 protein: CASSYSYGYTF

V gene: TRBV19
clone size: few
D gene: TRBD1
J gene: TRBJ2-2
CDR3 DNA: TGTGCCAGTAGAACCGGGACAGAAAACACCGGGGAGCTGTTTTTT
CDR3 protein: CASRTGTENTGELFF

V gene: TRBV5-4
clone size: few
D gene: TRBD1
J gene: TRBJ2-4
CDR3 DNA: TGTGCCAGCAGCTGGGGGACAGGGATGAACATTCAGTACTTC
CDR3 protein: CASSWGTGMNIQYF

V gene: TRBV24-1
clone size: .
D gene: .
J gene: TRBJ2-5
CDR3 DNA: TGTGCCACCAGTGACTGGGGACAACCCGAGACCCAGTACTTC
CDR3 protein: CATSDWGQPETQYF

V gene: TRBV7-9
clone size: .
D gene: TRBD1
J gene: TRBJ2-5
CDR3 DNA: TGTGCCAGCAGCTTAGGGGACAGGGAAGGGGAGACCCAGTACTTC
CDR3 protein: CASSLGDREGETQYF

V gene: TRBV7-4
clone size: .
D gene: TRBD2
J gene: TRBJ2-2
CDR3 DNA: TGTGCCAGCAGCTCGACGGGACTAGCGGGAGGGATTGGGGTCGGGGAGCTGTTTTTT
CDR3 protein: CASSSTGLAGGIGVGELFF

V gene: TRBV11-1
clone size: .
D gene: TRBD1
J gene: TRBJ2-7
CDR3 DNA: TGTGCCAGCAGTCCACCCGGGACAGGGTCAGGCGAGCAGTACTTC
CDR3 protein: CASSPPGTGSGEQYF

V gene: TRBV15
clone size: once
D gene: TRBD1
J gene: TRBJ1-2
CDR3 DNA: TGTGCCACCAGCAATATGGGACAGGGGGCGCACTATGGCTACACCTTC
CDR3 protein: CATSNMGQGAHYGYTF

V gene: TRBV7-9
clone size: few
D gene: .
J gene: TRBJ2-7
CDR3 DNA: TGTGCCAGCAGCTTGGGCGAGTGGTCCGAGCAGTACTTC
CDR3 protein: CASSLGEWSEQYF

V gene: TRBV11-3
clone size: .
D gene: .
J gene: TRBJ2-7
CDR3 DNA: TGTGCCAGCAGCTTGGGACCGGGTTACGAGCAGTACTTC
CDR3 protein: CASSLGPGYEQYF

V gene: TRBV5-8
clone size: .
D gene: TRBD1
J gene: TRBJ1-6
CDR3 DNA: TGTGCCAGCAGCTTTGACAGGGGGCGTTTTATGACCCTCCACTTT
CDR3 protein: CASSFDRGRFMTLHF

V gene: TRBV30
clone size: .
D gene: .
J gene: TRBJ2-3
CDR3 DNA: TGTGCCTGGAATGGAGTTGGTACAGATACGCAGTATTTT
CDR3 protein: CAWNGVGTDTQYF

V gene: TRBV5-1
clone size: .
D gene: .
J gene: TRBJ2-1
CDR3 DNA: TGCGCCAGCAGCTTGGAGGTCAATGAGCAGTTCTTC
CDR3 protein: CASSLEVNEQFF

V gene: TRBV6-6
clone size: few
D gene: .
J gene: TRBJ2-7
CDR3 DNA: TGTGCCAGCAGTTTGGACTCGCTAGATGAGCAGTACTTC
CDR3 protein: CASSLDSLDEQYF

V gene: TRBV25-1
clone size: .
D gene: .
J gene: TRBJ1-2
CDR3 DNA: TGTGCCAGCAGTGAGATACGGACAAACTATGGCTACACCTTC
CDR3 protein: CASSEIRTNYGYTF

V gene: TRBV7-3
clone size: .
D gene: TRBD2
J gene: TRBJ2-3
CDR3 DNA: TGTGCCAGCAGCCCCTTACTAGCGGGAGGCACAGATACGCAGTATTTT
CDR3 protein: CASSPLLAGGTDTQYF

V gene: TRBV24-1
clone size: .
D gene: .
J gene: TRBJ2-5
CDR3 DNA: TGTGCCACCAGTGATCGTGGTGTTGGGACTCGCGAGACCCAGTACTTC
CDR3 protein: CATSDRGVGTRETQYF

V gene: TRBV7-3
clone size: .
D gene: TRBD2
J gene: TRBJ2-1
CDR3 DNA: TGTGCCAGCAGCGCCGGCGCCGGACTAGCAAATGAGCAGTTCTTC
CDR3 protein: CASSAGAGLANEQFF

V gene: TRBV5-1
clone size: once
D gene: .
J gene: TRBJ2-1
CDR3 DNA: TGCGCCAGCAGCTTGGTCGCGGGACAGCACAATGAGCAGTTCTTC
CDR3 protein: CASSLVAGQHNEQFF

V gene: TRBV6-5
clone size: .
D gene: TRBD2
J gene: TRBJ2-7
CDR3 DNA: TGTGCCAGCAGTTGGATAGCGGGAGTGGCCTACGAGCAGTACTTC
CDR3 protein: CASSWIAGVAYEQYF

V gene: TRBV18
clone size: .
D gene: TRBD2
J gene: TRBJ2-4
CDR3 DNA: TGTGCCAGCTCAACTAGCGGAAACATTCAGTACTTC
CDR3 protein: CASSTSGNIQYF

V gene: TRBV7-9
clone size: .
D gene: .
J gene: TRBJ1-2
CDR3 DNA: TGTGCCAGCAGCTTCGCAGGGCTCAACTATGGCTACACCTTC
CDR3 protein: CASSFAGLNYGYTF

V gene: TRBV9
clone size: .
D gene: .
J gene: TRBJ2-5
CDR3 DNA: TGTGCCAGCAGCCTCCAAGAGACCCAGTACTTC
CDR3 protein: CASSLQETQYF

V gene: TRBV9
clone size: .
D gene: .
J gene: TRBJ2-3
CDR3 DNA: TGTGCCAGCAGCGTAGCGGGAGCGATTGCAGATACGCAGTATTTT
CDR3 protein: CASSVAGAIADTQYF